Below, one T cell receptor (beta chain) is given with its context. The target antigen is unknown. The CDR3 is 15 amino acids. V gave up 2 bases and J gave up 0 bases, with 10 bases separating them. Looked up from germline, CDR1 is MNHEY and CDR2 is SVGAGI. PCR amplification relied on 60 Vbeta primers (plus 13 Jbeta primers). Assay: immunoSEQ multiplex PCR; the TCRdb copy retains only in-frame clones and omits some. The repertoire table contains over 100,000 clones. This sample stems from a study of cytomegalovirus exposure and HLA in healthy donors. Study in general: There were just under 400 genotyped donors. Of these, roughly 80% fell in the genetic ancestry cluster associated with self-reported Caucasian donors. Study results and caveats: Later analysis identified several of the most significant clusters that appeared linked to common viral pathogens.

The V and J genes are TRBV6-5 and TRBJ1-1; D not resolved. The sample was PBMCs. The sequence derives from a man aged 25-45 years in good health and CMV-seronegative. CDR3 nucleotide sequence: TGTGCCAGCAGTTACGACAAACAAATGAACACTGAAGCTTTCTTT. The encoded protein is CASSYDKQMNTEAFF.